This TCR beta chain was retrieved from a study of radiotherapy plus CTLA-4 blockade in lung cancer. Sequencing used immunoSEQ multiplex PCR; TCRdb keeps in-frame clones, though not all of them. The sample holds around 120,000 clones; roughly 80% are singletons and the top ten take approximately 4.7%. This specimen consisted of peripheral blood, obtained from a patient treated with radiotherapy plus ipilimumab. The TCR originated in a human donor with non-small cell lung cancer who had a partial response to radiotherapy plus ipilimumab.

DNA of the CDR3: TGTGCCTGGAGTAAGGGGTCTGGGGCCAACGTCCTGACTTTC. Translation gives CAWSKGSGANVLTF. The rearrangement links TRBV30 to TRBJ2-6; the D gene is possibly TRBD1 (5 bases). The germline V gene has CDR1 GTSNPN and CDR2 SVGIG (reference sequence). V shed 2 bases and J shed 1 base, with 6 bases lying between them. The CDR3 loop spans 14 amino acids.